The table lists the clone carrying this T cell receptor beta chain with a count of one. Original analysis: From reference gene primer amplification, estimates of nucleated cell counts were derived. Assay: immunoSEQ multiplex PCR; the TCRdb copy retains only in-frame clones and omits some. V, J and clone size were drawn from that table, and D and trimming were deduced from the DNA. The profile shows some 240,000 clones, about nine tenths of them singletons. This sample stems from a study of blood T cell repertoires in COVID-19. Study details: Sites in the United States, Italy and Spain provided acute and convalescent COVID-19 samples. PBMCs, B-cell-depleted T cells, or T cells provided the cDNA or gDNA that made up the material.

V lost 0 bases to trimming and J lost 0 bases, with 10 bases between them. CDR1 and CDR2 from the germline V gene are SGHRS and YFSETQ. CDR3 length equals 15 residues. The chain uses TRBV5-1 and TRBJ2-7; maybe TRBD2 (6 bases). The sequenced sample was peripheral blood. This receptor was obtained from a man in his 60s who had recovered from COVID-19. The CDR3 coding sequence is TGCGCCAGCAGCTTGGGAGGCGGGATCTCCTACGAGCAGTACTTC. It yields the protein CASSLGGGISYEQYF.